This TCR beta chain was retrieved from a study of shared clonotypes between healthy human individuals. All donors were Caucasian adults living in Nashville, Tennessee. Details on this clone: Its cognate antigen is unknown.

V lost 5 bases to trimming and J lost 9 bases; unmatched junction nucleotides: 0. The CDR3 sequence is 12 residues long. Germline CDR1 reads MNHNY; CDR2 reads SVGAGI (reference sequence). Study-level points and caveats: Only blood was sampled; tissue repertoires likely differ.

This table comes from immunoSEQ multiplex PCR, and its TCRdb copy is limited to in-frame clones, with some not included. The table includes some 2,400,000 clones, more than 90% detected once. This TCR derives from a man between 18 and 35 years old in good health. This chain links TRBV6-6 with TRBJ1-6; 8 bases agree with TRBD1. The source material was naive CD4+ T cells sorted from blood. Subset given: CD45RA+ positively selected. Here the CDR3 DNA reads TGTGCCAGCAGTACAGGGGGTTCACCCCTCCACTTT. Translating it yields CASSTGGSPLHF.